These 24 T cell receptor beta chains were sequenced from one sample in a study of OX40 agonist ivuxolimab in advanced cancers. Library preparation was by the immunoSEQ multiplex PCR assay. TCRdb took this table from immuneACCESS and kept in-frame rearrangements with V and J called. Such tables lack part of the clones; where checked against another copy, unresolved V genes explain under half of the gap, and the rest is unexplained. The table for this sample lists some 100,000 clones; around 90% of them were counted only once. The leading ten clones occupy roughly 0.53% of the sample. The source was CD4+ or CD8+ T cells sorted from blood, collected in a trial of the OX40 agonist ivuxolimab. These receptors were collected from an adult with an advanced solid tumor such as melanoma, head and neck, liver or kidney cancer.

This chain uses TRBV4-3 with TRBJ2-2; D may be TRBD2 (6 bases). This CDR3 contains 15 residues. Germline V gene sequence: CDR1 LGHNA, CDR2 YSLEER. The V end was cut by 4 bases, the J end by 4 bases, with 13 bases between. CDR3 amino acids: CASSLEAEGTGELFF. The DNA of the CDR3 is TGCGCCAGCAGCCTCGAGGCGGAGGGCACCGGGGAGCTGTTTTTT.

CDR3 nucleotides: TGTGCCAGCAGCTTACGGACTAGCAGGGAGCAGTTCTTC. This encodes CASSLRTSREQFF. This rearrangement joins TRBV7-9 to TRBJ2-1; 8 nucleotides agree with TRBD2. The CDR3 is 13 residues long. CDR1 is SEHNR and CDR2 is FQNEAQ in the germline V gene (reference sequence). With 2 bases clipped from V and 10 bases from J, the junction kept 4 bases outside the gene matches.

This rearrangement joins TRBV6-5 to TRBJ2-5, with D unresolved. This CDR3 contains 13 residues. The V gene's germline CDR1 is MNHEY and CDR2 SVGAGI. The germline V and J ends were trimmed by 6 bases and 5 bases, with 13 bases remaining between them. The CDR3 protein is CASRTARSETQYF. The CDR3 region has the DNA TGTGCCAGCAGGACCGCCCGGAGCGAGACCCAGTACTTC.

In its sample, this clone was seen a few times. V is TRBV11-2 and J is TRBJ1-2; tentative D call: TRBD1 (5 bases). Between the trimmed V and J ends, which lost 5 bases and 5 bases, there was a span of 15 bases. The CDR3 loop spans 14 amino acids. Germline lookup yields CDR1 SGHAT and CDR2 FQNNGV. CDR3 nucleotides: TGTGCCAGCAGCCCGGTCGCAGGGCCGTATGGCTACACCTTC. Encoded protein: CASSPVAGPYGYTF.

The chain couples TRBV30 to TRBJ2-2; D is undetermined. Germline CDR1 is GTSNPN and CDR2 is SVGIG (reference sequence). Trimming pared 4 bases from V and 6 bases from J, leaving 12 bases between. The CDR3 has 13 residues. CDR3 loop: CAWTMSEAGELFF. The CDR3 DNA reads TGTGCCTGGACGATGAGTGAGGCCGGGGAGCTGTTTTTT.

This chain joins TRBV5-1 and TRBJ2-1; D possibly matches TRBD1 or TRBD2 (5 bases each). Germline assignment: CDR1 SGHRS and CDR2 YFSETQ. This CDR3 is 14 amino acids long. With 2 bases removed from V and 3 bases from J, the gap between germline ends came to 9 bases. CDR3 in amino acids: CASSFGGYYNEQFF. In nucleotides, the CDR3 is TGCGCCAGCAGCTTTGGGGGTTACTACAATGAGCAGTTCTTC.

This chain uses TRBV2 with TRBJ1-2; D gene ambiguous. Germline CDR1 and CDR2: SNHLY and FYNNEI. The CDR3 extends over 12 amino acids. V was shortened by 6 bases and J by 5 bases, with 10 bases between the two germline ends. DNA for the CDR3: TGTGCCAGCAGAGAAAGAGGGTATGGCTACACCTTC. It is translated as CASRERGYGYTF.

The chain carries TRBV5-8 and TRBJ2-5; 10 bases align to TRBD1. V was clipped by 4 bases and J by 1 base; unmatched bases: 10. Germline V gene sequence: CDR1 SGHTS, CDR2 YDEGEE. The CDR3 runs 17 residues. CDR3 bases: TGTGCCAGCAGCCGCGGACAGGGGGGCCAAATCCAAGAGACCCAGTACTTC. Amino acid sequence: CASSRGQGGQIQETQYF.

The chain combines TRBV6-5 with TRBJ2-7; TRBD1 aligns across 9 bases. J was trimmed by 5 bases and V by 1 base; bases with no gene match: 3. Per germline, CDR1 MNHEY and CDR2 SVGAGI. The CDR3 is made up of 14 amino acids. The CDR3 here is CASSYLDRGDEQYF. In DNA, the CDR3 is TGTGCCAGCAGTTACTTGGACAGGGGAGACGAGCAGTACTTC.

The CDR3 protein is CASSSGLAGHEQFF. The CDR3, as DNA: TGTGCCAGTAGTTCAGGACTAGCGGGTCATGAGCAGTTCTTC. This chain links TRBV19 with TRBJ2-1; the match to TRBD2 covers 11 bases. With 5 bases clipped from V and 8 bases from J, the junction kept 5 bases outside the gene matches. Germline assignment: CDR1 LNHDA and CDR2 SQIVND (reference sequence). This CDR3 has 14 residues. Full variable domain (remainder filled in from reference TRBV19 and TRBJ2-1): DGGITQSPKYLFRKEGQNVTLSCEQNLNHDAMYWYRQDPGQGLRLIYYSQIVNDFQKGDIAEGYSVSREKKESFPLTVTSAQKNPTAFYLCASSSGLAGHEQFFGPGTRLTVL.

In its sample, this clone was seen a few times. The chain is built from TRBV7-2 and TRBJ2-7, with a tentative D call TRBD2 (5 bases). This CDR3 spans 16 amino acids. Germline CDR1 and CDR2: SGHTA and FQGNSA. The V gene lost 5 bases and the J gene lost 2 bases, with 19 bases spanning the gap. The CDR3 bases are TGTGCCAGCAGCCGGGGAGCGGTACCGTATCCCTACGAGCAGTACTTC. Its translation: CASSRGAVPYPYEQYF.

The V gene is TRBV7-3, the J gene TRBJ2-1, with 14 bases lining up with TRBD2. The CDR3 runs 14 residues. Germline V CDR1 and CDR2: SGHTA, FQGTGA. The V gene end was trimmed by 5 bases and the J gene end by 9 bases; junction bases not matched to a gene: 3. The CDR3 loop is CASSPGTSGGEQFF. The DNA for the CDR3 is TGTGCCAGCAGCCCCGGGACTAGCGGGGGTGAGCAGTTCTTC.

This rearrangement joins TRBV7-2 to TRBJ1-4; D is possibly TRBD1 (5 bases). CDR1 and CDR2 from the germline V gene are SGHTA and FQGNSA. V was pared by 1 base and J by 7 bases, with 10 bases between. The CDR3 consists of 14 residues. DNA of the CDR3: TGTGCCAGCAGCTTAGGGGGCGGGGGTGAAAAACTGTTTTTT. It encodes CASSLGGGGEKLFF.

This rearrangement joins TRBV7-2 to TRBJ2-7; tentatively, D is TRBD1 (5 bases). This CDR3 has 13 amino acids. Germline V gene data show CDR1 as SGHTA and CDR2 as FQGNSA. Trimming stripped 4 bases from V and 7 bases from J, with 14 bases between. CDR3 in DNA: TGTGCCAGCAGCTCACAGGTCAGTGGGGAGCAGTACTTC. Amino acid sequence: CASSSQVSGEQYF.

The chain is built from TRBV25-1 and TRBJ2-7; D is unresolved. Germline CDR1 reads MGHDK; CDR2 reads SYGVNS. With 6 bases removed from V and 0 bases from J, the gap between germline ends came to 12 bases. CDR3 length equals 14 residues. Here the CDR3 reads CASSLSAGSYEQYF. CDR3 in DNA: TGTGCCAGCAGCTTAAGTGCCGGCTCCTACGAGCAGTACTTC.

The rearrangement joins TRBV7-9 to TRBJ2-1; perhaps D is TRBD1 or TRBD2 (6 bases each). The CDR3 loop spans 16 amino acids. The ends were cut back, 5 bases at V and 5 bases at J, with 19 bases in the middle. Germline-derived CDR1 and CDR2 are SEHNR and FQNEAQ (reference sequence). The DNA of the CDR3 is TGTGCCAGCAGCCCGCCTGGAGGGGGTCTCCACAATGAGCAGTTCTTC. Translation gives CASSPPGGGLHNEQFF.

In its sample, this clone was seen once. The chain is built from TRBV6-1 and TRBJ2-7; D gene unclear. The CDR3 contains 11 residues. V lost 6 bases, J lost 4 bases, and 7 bases lay in between. Germline V gene lookup returns CDR1 MNHNS and CDR2 SASEGT. The CDR3 coding sequence is TGTGCCAGCAGGAAGGGATACGAGCAGTACTTC. Its translation: CASRKGYEQYF.

The V call is TRBV6-5, the J call TRBJ1-1, with a weak D call TRBD1 (5 bases). Germline V gives CDR1 MNHEY, CDR2 SVGAGI. The CDR3 totals 14 residues. Trimming took off 7 bases at V and 11 bases at J, with 23 bases between the two ends. DNA of the CDR3: TGTGCCAGCACCTTACTCGAAGGGGCTGGGGGGGCTTTCTTT. Amino acid sequence: CASTLLEGAGGAFF.

J is TRBJ2-1 and V is TRBV5-4; 11 positions match TRBD2. Germline CDR1 reads SGHNT; CDR2 reads YYREEE (reference sequence). V lost 0 bases, J lost 7 bases, and 6 bases stayed unmatched. This CDR3 comprises 16 residues. The CDR3 DNA sequence: TGTGCCAGCAGCTTGGTTCTAGCGGGAGGTAATAATGAGCAGTTCTTC. This sequence encodes CASSLVLAGGNNEQFF.

V is TRBV5-1 and J is TRBJ2-6; D uncertain. CDR1 and CDR2 from the germline V gene are SGHRS and YFSETQ. Trimming took 1 base from V and 2 from J, leaving 1 base between them. CDR3 length equals 13 residues. The CDR3, as DNA: TGCGCCAGCAGCTTGACTGGGGCCAACGTCCTGACTTTC. It encodes CASSLTGANVLTF.

The V call is TRBV5-6, the J call TRBJ2-1; 7 bases map to TRBD2. Unmatched junction bases numbered 10, after V lost 4 bases and J lost 6 bases. The CDR3 extends over 15 amino acids. Germline CDR1 is SGHDT and CDR2 is YYEEEE. The DNA of the CDR3 is TGTGCCAGCAGCCGCCGGGACTACGTTTCCAATGAGCAGTTCTTC. Encoded protein: CASSRRDYVSNEQFF.

This chain uses TRBV5-4 with TRBJ2-1; 7 nucleotides match TRBD2. The CDR3 extends over 16 amino acids. With 5 bases clipped from V and 0 bases from J, the junction kept 8 bases outside the gene matches. The germline gives CDR1 SGHNT, CDR2 YYREEE (reference sequence). CDR3 protein: CASRYSGRSSYNEQFF. CDR3 nucleotide sequence: TGTGCCAGCAGATATAGCGGGCGTAGCTCCTACAATGAGCAGTTCTTC.

This chain uses TRBV9 with TRBJ2-1, with 8 bases matching TRBD2. The CDR3 totals 13 residues. Germline V gives CDR1 SGDLS, CDR2 YYNGEE. The V gene end was trimmed by 3 bases and the J gene end by 6 bases; junction bases not matched to a gene: 2. In DNA form, the CDR3 reads TGTGCCAGCAGCGGGGGACTAGGCAATGAGCAGTTCTTC. This codes for CASSGGLGNEQFF.

The gene calls are TRBV5-1 and TRBJ1-1; a weak D match, TRBD1 (5 bases). This CDR3 spans 15 amino acids. Trimming shortened V by 0 bases and J by 5 bases, and 14 bases separated the two germline ends. Germline V gene lookup returns CDR1 SGHRS and CDR2 YFSETQ. CDR3 sequence: CASSLVSGGDTEAFF. The CDR3, as DNA: TGCGCCAGCAGCTTGGTGTCCGGGGGAGATACTGAAGCTTTCTTT.